This TCR beta chain was sequenced for a study of human T cells and chemical hapten exposure. Study conclusions and caveats: Sensitizing with DPC caused no change in TCRs above 1 in 1000 frequency.

The sample holds a few counts of this clonotype. Its antigen is unknown. Time point meaning: patch test 1, 2 weeks after DPC sensitization. Stated treatment: therapeutic diphenylcyclopropenone sensitization with weekly scalp DPC. TCRdb ran MiXCR on the RACE reads and lists one entry per CDR3 protein. The repertoire holds roughly 180,000 distinct CDR3 sequences, with roughly 15% as singletons. Trimming removed 5 bases at V and 4 bases at J, with 15 bases between. CDR1 and CDR2 (germline): MNHEY, SMNVEV (reference sequence). The CDR3 is 15 amino acids. The sample consisted of whole blood, taken in connection with sensitization to the hapten diphenylcyclopropenone (DPC). This clonotype was obtained from a woman in her thirties with alopecia areata. Some clones in this sample may be carry-over from other donors' samples. V gene TRBV27 combines with J gene TRBJ2-1; possible D gene TRBD1, 5 bases. In nucleotides, the CDR3 is TGTGCCAGCAGTGGGGCACTGGGTGGGTACAATGAGCAGTTCTTC. Amino acids: CASSGALGGYNEQFF.